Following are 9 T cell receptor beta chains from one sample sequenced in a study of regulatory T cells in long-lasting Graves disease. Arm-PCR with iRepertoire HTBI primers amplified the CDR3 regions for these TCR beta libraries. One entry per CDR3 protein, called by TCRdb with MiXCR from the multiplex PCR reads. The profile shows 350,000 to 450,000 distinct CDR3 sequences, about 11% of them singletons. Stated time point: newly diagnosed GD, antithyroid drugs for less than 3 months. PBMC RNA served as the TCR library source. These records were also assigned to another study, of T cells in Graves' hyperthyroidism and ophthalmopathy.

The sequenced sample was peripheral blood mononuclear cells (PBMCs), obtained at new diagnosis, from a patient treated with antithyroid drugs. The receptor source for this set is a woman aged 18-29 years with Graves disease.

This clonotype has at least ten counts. CDR3 region: CASSHRETYGYTF. Here the CDR3 DNA reads TGTGCCAGCAGTCACAGGGAGACTTATGGCTACACCTTC. The rearrangement joins TRBV12-3 or TRBV12-4 to TRBJ1-2; perhaps TRBD1 as D (6 bases). The CDR3 sequence is 13 residues long. The V gene lost 5 bases and the J gene lost 5 bases, with 12 bases spanning the gap.

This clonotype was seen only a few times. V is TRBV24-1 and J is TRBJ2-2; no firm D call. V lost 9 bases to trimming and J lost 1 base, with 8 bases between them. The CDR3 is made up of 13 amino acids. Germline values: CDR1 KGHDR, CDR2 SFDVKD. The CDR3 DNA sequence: TGTGCCACCGGGAACCAGAACACCGGGGAGCTGTTTTTT. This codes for CATGNQNTGELFF.

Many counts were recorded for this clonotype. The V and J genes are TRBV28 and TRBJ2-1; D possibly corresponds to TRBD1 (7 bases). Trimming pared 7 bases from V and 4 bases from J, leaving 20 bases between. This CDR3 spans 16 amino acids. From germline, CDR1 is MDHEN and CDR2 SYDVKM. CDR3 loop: CASTPRRGLGYNEQFF. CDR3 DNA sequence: TGTGCCAGCACCCCCCGGAGGGGGCTAGGGTACAATGAGCAGTTCTTC.

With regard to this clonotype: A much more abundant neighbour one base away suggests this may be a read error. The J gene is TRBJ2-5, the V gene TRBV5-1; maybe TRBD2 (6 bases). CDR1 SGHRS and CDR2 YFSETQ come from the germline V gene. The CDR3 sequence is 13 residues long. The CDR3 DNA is TGTGCCAGCGGCGGGGAGTTCCAAGAGACCCAGTACTTC. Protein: CASGGEFQETQYF.

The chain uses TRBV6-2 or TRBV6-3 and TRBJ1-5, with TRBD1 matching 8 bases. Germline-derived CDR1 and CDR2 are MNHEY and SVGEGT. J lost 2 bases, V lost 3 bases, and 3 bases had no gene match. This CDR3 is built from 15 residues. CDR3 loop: CASSYTGGRNQPQHF. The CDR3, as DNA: TGTGCCAGCAGTTATACAGGGGGTCGCAATCAGCCCCAGCATTTT.

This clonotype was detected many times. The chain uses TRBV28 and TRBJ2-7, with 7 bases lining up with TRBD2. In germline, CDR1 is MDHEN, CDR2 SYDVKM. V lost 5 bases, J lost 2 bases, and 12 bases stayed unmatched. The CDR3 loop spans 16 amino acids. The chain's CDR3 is CASSRVASGDAYEQYF. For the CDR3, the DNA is TGTGCCAGCAGTCGCGTAGCCAGCGGGGATGCCTACGAGCAGTACTTC.

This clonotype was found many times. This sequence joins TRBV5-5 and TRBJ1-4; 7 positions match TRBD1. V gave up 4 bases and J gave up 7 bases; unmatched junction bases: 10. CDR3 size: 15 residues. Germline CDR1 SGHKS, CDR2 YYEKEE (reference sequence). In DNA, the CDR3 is TGTGCCAGCAGCCTCAGGGGGAGTTCGGGTGAAAAACTGTTTTTT. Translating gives CASSLRGSSGEKLFF.

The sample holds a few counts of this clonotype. CDR3 protein: CASSQDGQGGNAIYF. The CDR3 nucleotides are TGCGCCAGCAGCCAAGATGGCCAGGGCGGCAACGCCATATATTTT. V is TRBV4-3 and J is TRBJ1-3; a possible D gene is TRBD1 (5 bases). Germline lookup yields CDR1 LGHNA and CDR2 YSLEER. Trimming shortened V by 0 bases and J by 11 bases, and 17 bases separated the two germline ends. This CDR3 comprises 15 residues.

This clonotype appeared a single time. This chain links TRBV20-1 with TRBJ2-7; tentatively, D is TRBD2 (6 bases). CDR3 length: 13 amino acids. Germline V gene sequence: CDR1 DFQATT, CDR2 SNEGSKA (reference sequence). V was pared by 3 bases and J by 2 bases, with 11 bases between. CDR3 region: CSASPRGTYEQYV. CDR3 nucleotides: TGCAGTGCTAGTCCCCGGGGGACCTACGAGCAGTACGTC.